This T cell receptor beta chain was identified in a study of Ad26.COV2.S vaccination and SARS-CoV-2 variants. Overall study context: Participant was drawn from the COV1001 Ad26.COV2.S trial arm.

The repertoire was sequenced with immunoSEQ multiplex PCR; TCRdb's copy has only in-frame clones and lacks some. The sample yields about 320,000 clones, 85% seen once. Worth noting for this clone: What it binds is not known.

Study conclusions and caveats: Vaccinees displayed broader spike-specific TCR repertoires than placebo recipients.

The V gene's germline CDR1 is MGHRA and CDR2 YSYEKL. The CDR3 consists of 16 residues. The ends were cut back, 4 bases at V and 1 base at J, with 16 bases in the middle. Treatment meaning: over 15 received Ad26.COV2.S at low or high dose, single or two shots; 5 received placebo; per-sample allocation not given. The samples date from day 63 after the first vaccine or placebo injection. This vaccine is an Ad26 vector that expresses the Wuhan-strain SARS-CoV-2 spike. The clonotype was recovered from a person between 18 and 59 years old who received the Ad26.COV2.S COVID-19 vaccine or a placebo. The source material was peripheral blood, sampled in a trial of Ad26.COV2.S vaccine versus placebo. The rearrangement joins TRBV4-1 to TRBJ1-1; D not certain. CDR3 nucleotides: TGCGCCAGCAGCCCCGCGGTCCCACCCTCGAACACTGAAGCTTTCTTT. Encoded protein: CASSPAVPPSNTEAFF.